This TCR beta chain was identified in a study of blood T cell repertoires in COVID-19 (dated by TCRdb to the early 2020s). General notes on the study: Collaborator samples came from the United States, Italy and Spain and covered acute and convalescent phases of COVID-19. The material from the prospective study consisted of cDNA or gDNA derived from T cells, B-cell-depleted T cells, or PBMCs. The dataset comprised deeply sampled blood TCRbeta repertoires from subjects exposed to, actively infected with, or recovered from COVID-19. The repertoires were made available in a free public database intended to serve as a resource for research on the immune response to SARS-CoV-2. The samples were drawn from the first 160 participants of the ongoing ImmuneRACE study and from roughly 1,300 subjects provided by 6 global collaborators. Nearly every sample came with metadata listing a de-identified subject ID, COVID-19 status, age in years and sex. Where available, HLA class I and class II types were taken from metadata supplied by the sample provider and were not determined by assay-based typing.

TCRbeta CDR3 regions were amplified from genomic DNA using the immunoSEQ Assay, a bias-controlled multiplex PCR. The source study handled its data this way. The number of nucleated cells in each sample was estimated by amplification of reference gene primers within the assay. Sequence reads were collapsed and filtered to measure the absolute abundance of every unique TCRbeta CDR3 rearrangement. For each sample, productive Simpson clonality was calculated as the square root of Simpson's diversity index over productive rearrangements. Sourced from immuneACCESS, this table was stored by TCRdb with only in-frame sequences that have V and J called. A share of the clones is absent; for the studies checked, an unresolved V gene accounts for under half, and the remainder has no known explanation. Clone size and the V and J calls come from that table; the DNA yielded D and trimming. In this sample the table shows about 170,000 clones, about 88% of which occur a single time. The ten most abundant clones make up over 7% of the sample.

The CDR3 numbers 18 residues from cysteine through phenylalanine. Only CDR3 DNA is held: 54 bases, read in frame from base 1. The germline V gene (reference sequence) gives CDR1 as LNHNV and CDR2 as YYDKDF. Ends trimmed: V by 5 bases, J by 4 bases; bases unmatched to a gene: 8. Each collaborating institution followed its own protocols to collect whole blood in K2EDTA tubes. For TCRbeta analysis, collaborators shipped samples in one of three forms: frozen whole blood, isolated PBMCs, or DNA extracted from either of those sample types. As regards this clone: There is no known antigen for this receptor. There are no base qualities to consult, and no much larger clone falls within one base.

Study-wide findings and limitations: The amount of clinical and demographic metadata varied by source and participant and was provided uncurated.

Sequencing was done on a sample of peripheral blood. The chain couples TRBV15 to TRBJ2-1; 16 central bases correspond to TRBD2. The sequence derives from a woman aged 80 or older in a cohort sampled during active or convalescent COVID-19. The CDR3: CATSAGLAGGQAYNEQFF. The DNA sequence reads TGTGCCACCAGCGCGGGACTAGCGGGGGGGCAAGCTTACAATGAGCAGTTCTTC.